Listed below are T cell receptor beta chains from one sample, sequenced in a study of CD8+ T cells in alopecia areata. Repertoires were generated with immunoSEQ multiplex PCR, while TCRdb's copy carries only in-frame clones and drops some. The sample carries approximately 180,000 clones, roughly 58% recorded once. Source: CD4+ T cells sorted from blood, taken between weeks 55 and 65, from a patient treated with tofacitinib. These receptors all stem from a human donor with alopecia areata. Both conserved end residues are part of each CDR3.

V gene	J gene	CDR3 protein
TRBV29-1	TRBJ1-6	CSVRDRVNSPLHF
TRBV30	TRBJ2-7	CAWSRDGGFHEQYF
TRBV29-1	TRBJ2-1	CSALRGGTRFF
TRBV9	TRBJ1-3	CASSVGSFGPGNTIYF
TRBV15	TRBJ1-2	CATSRDKQGNYYGYTF
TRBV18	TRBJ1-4	CASSPPMANEKLFF
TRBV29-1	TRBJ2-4	CSVDIGGNIQYF
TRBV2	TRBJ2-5	CASSPRTSGGYETQYF
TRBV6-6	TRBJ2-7	CASSSWDRGSHEQYF
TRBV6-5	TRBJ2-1	CASSSDRDTYSGKFF
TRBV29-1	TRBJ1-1	CSVLRQLNTEAFF
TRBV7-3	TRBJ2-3	CASSLTDTQYF
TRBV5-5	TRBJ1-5	CASSSQTGFSGQPQHF
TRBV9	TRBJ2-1	CASSVGGLYNEQFF